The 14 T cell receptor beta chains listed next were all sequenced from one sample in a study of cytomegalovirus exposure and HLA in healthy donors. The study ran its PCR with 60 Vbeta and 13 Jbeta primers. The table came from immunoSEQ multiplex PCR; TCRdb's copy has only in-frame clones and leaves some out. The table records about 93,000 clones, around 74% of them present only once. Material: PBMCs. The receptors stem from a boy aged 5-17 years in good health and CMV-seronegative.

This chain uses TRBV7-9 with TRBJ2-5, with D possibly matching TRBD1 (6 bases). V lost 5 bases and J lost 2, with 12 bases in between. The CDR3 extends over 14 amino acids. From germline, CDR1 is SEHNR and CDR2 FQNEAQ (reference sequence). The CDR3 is CASSTPTGQETQYF. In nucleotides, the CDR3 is TGTGCCAGCAGCACCCCGACAGGTCAAGAGACCCAGTACTTC.

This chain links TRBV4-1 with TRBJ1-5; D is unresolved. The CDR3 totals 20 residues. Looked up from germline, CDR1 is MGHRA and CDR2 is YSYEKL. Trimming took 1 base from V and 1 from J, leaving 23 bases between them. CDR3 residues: CASSQVFALRTPWSNQPQHF. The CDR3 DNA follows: TGCGCCAGCAGCCAAGTCTTCGCACTGCGAACCCCCTGGAGCAATCAGCCCCAGCATTTT.

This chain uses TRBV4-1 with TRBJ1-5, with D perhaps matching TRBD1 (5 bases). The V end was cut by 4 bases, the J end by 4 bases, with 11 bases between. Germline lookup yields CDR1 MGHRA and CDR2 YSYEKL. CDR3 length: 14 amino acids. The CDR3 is CASSPPGMNQPQHF. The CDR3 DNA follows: TGCGCCAGCAGCCCCCCAGGGATGAATCAGCCCCAGCATTTT.

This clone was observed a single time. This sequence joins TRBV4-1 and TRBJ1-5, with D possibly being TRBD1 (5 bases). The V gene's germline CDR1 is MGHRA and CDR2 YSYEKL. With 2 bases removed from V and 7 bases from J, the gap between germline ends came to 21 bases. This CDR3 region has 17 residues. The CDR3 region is CASSQSATLDWGQPQHF. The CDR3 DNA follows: TGCGCCAGCAGCCAATCCGCGACCCTTGACTGGGGCCAGCCCCAGCATTTT.

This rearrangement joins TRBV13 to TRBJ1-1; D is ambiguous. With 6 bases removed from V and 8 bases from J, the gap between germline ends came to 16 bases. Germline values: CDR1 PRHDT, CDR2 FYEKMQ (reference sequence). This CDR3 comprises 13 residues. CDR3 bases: TGTGCCAGCAGAGCCTACCACCCCGAGGAAGCTTTCTTT. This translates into CASRAYHPEEAFF. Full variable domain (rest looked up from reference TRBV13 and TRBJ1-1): AAGVIQSPRHLIKEKRETATLKCYPIPRHDTVYWYQQGPGQDPQFLISFYEKMQSDKGSIPDRFSAQQFSDYHSELNMSSLELGDSALYFCASRAYHPEEAFFGQGTRLTVV.

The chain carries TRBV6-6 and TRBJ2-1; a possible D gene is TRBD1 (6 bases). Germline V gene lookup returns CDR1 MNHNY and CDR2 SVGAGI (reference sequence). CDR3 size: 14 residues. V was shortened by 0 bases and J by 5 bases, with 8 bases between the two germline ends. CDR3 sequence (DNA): TGTGCCAGCAGTTACTCTGGGGGCAACAATGAGCAGTTCTTC. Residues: CASSYSGGNNEQFF.

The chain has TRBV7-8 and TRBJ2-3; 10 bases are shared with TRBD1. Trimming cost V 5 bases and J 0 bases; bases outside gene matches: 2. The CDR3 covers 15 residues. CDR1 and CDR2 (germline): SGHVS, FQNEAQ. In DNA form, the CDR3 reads TGTGCCAGCAGCAGACAGGGGGCAAGCACAGATACGCAGTATTTT. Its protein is CASSRQGASTDTQYF.

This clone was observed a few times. CDR3 nucleotide sequence: TGCGCCAGCAGCCAAGTTGCACAGGGGCAATACGAGCAGTACTTC. Translated: CASSQVAQGQYEQYF. The chain combines TRBV4-1 with TRBJ2-7; 7 bases are a match to TRBD1. J gave up 4 bases and V 1 base, and 7 bases lay outside the gene matches. In germline, CDR1 is MGHRA, CDR2 YSYEKL. The CDR3 is 15 amino acids.

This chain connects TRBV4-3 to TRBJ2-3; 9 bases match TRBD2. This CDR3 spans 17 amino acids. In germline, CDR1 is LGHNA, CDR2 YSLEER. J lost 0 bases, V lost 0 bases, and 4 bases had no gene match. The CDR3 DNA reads TGCGCCAGCAGCCAAGATCCGACTAGCGGTAGCACAGATACGCAGTATTTT. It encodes CASSQDPTSGSTDTQYF.

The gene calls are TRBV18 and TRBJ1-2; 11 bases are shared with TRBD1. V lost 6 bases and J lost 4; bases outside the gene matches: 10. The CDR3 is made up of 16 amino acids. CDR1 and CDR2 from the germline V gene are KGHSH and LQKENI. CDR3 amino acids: CASSRTGGSEFYGYTF. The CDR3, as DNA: TGTGCCAGCTCTAGGACAGGGGGCTCCGAATTCTATGGCTACACCTTC.

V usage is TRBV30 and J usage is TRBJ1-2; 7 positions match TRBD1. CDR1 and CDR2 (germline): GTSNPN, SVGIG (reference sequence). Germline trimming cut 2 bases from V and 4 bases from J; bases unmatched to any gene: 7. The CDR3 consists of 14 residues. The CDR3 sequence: CAWSNLTGFYGYTF. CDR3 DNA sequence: TGTGCCTGGAGTAATTTGACAGGGTTCTATGGCTACACCTTC.

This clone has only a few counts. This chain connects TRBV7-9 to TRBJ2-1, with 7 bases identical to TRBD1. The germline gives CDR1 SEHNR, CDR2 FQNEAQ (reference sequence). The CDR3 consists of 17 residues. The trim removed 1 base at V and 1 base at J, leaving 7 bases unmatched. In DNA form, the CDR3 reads TGTGCCAGCAGCTTAGAGTTAGGGGGCGTATCCTACAATGAGCAGTTCTTC. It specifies CASSLELGGVSYNEQFF.

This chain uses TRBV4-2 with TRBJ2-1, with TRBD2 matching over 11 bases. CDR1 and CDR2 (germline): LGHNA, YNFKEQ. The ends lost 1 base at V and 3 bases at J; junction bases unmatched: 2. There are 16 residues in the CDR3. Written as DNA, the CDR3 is TGTGCCAGCAGCCAAGCCGGGACTAGCGGCTACAATGAGCAGTTCTTC. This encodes CASSQAGTSGYNEQFF.

DNA of the CDR3: TGTGCCAGCAGTCCACTAGCGGGAGGGTACAATGAGCAGTTCTTC. Translation gives CASSPLAGGYNEQFF. The chain carries TRBV6-4 and TRBJ2-1; the match to TRBD2 covers 13 bases. Germline-derived CDR1 and CDR2 are MRHNA and SNTAGT. The V segment lost 5 bases and the J segment 4 bases; nucleotides outside the gene matches: 2. CDR3 length: 15 residues.